The rows below give T cell receptor beta chains drawn from one sample of a study of shared clonotypes between healthy human individuals. Sequencing was performed with immunoSEQ multiplex PCR; in TCRdb, only in-frame clones are kept and a portion is missing. Altogether just over 2,000,000 clones are present, 85% to 95% being singletons, with the ten largest covering 0.13%. The sequenced sample consisted of naive CD4+ T cells sorted from blood. The receptors stem from a man younger than 30 in good health. CDR3s include the opening cysteine and the closing phenylalanine or tryptophan. A D gene is named only where the DNA matches it firmly. Expanded clones get a size class; other rows say once, few or many, or leave the size out.

CDR3 DNA: TGTGCCAGCAGGAAAACAGGGAGGACTAGCACAGATACGCAGTATTTT
CDR3 protein: CASRKTGRTSTDTQYF
D gene: .
J gene: TRBJ2-3
clone size: once
V gene: TRBV5-6

CDR3 DNA: TGTGCCAGCAGCTTGTTCGGGAGGGGCACAGATACGCAGTATTTT
CDR3 protein: CASSLFGRGTDTQYF
D gene: TRBD2
J gene: TRBJ2-3
clone size: .
V gene: TRBV5-4

CDR3 DNA: TGTGCCAGCACCTCGGGACTGAAGACCGACAATGAGCAGTTCTTC
CDR3 protein: CASTSGLKTDNEQFF
D gene: .
J gene: TRBJ2-1
clone size: .
V gene: TRBV6-5

CDR3 DNA: TGTGCCATCAGGGATGATGGGCATCGGCGAGAGACCCAGTACTTC
CDR3 protein: CAIRDDGHRRETQYF
D gene: .
J gene: TRBJ2-5
clone size: .
V gene: TRBV10-3

CDR3 DNA: TGTGCCAGCAGTGAAACAGGGGAGTGGCAGCCCCAGCATTTT
CDR3 protein: CASSETGEWQPQHF
D gene: TRBD1
J gene: TRBJ1-5
clone size: .
V gene: TRBV6-1

CDR3 DNA: TGTGCCAGCAGCTTAGAGGTGGGGCAGATCAATGAGCAGTTCTTC
CDR3 protein: CASSLEVGQINEQFF
D gene: .
J gene: TRBJ2-1
clone size: .
V gene: TRBV11-3

CDR3 DNA: TGTGCCAGCAGTGAACAGCAGAGCTCTGGGGCCAACGTCCTGACTTTC
CDR3 protein: CASSEQQSSGANVLTF
D gene: .
J gene: TRBJ2-6
clone size: .
V gene: TRBV6-1

CDR3 DNA: TGTGCCAGCAGCCGGACAGGGTTCAATGAGCAGTTCTTC
CDR3 protein: CASSRTGFNEQFF
D gene: TRBD1
J gene: TRBJ2-1
clone size: .
V gene: TRBV6-1

CDR3 DNA: TGTGCCAGCAGCGGGGACACTCAAGAGACCCAGTACTTC
CDR3 protein: CASSGDTQETQYF
D gene: .
J gene: TRBJ2-5
clone size: .
V gene: TRBV6-1

CDR3 DNA: TGTGCCAGCAGTGGGAGAGGGGCAGGCAACCAGCCCCAGCATTTT
CDR3 protein: CASSGRGAGNQPQHF
D gene: .
J gene: TRBJ1-5
clone size: few
V gene: TRBV6-1

CDR3 DNA: TGCAGCGTTGAAGAGGGCGGGAGGGCCGGAACCCAGTACTTC
CDR3 protein: CSVEEGGRAGTQYF
D gene: TRBD2
J gene: TRBJ2-5
clone size: .
V gene: TRBV29-1

CDR3 DNA: TGTGCCAGCAGCGGGAACGGGAAAGGGACAGGGGGTTCCCTAAACTATGGCTACACCTTC
CDR3 protein: CASSGNGKGTGGSLNYGYTF
D gene: TRBD1
J gene: TRBJ1-2
clone size: once
V gene: TRBV9

CDR3 DNA: TGTGCCAGCAGCCCAAGCGGTGGGTATTTCGGCGAGCAGTACTTC
CDR3 protein: CASSPSGGYFGEQYF
D gene: .
J gene: TRBJ2-7
clone size: .
V gene: TRBV7-2

CDR3 DNA: TGCGCCAGCAGGGGGGTAGCGTCCCTAACAGATACGCAGTATTTT
CDR3 protein: CASRGVASLTDTQYF
D gene: .
J gene: TRBJ2-3
clone size: .
V gene: TRBV5-1

CDR3 DNA: TGTGCCACCAGCAGAGAACCGGGACCCTCTCCTGGAAACACCATATATTTT
CDR3 protein: CATSREPGPSPGNTIYF
D gene: .
J gene: TRBJ1-3
clone size: .
V gene: TRBV15

CDR3 DNA: TGTGCCAGCAGCTTAGGGGTGATCTACGAGCAGTACTTC
CDR3 protein: CASSLGVIYEQYF
D gene: .
J gene: TRBJ2-7
clone size: .
V gene: TRBV11-2

CDR3 DNA: TGCAGTGCTCCCCGTATAGACATTCAGTACTTC
CDR3 protein: CSAPRIDIQYF
D gene: .
J gene: TRBJ2-4
clone size: .
V gene: TRBV20-1

CDR3 DNA: TGCGCCAGCAGCTTGAATGTAGCGGGAGGATCCTACAATGAGCAGTTCTTC
CDR3 protein: CASSLNVAGGSYNEQFF
D gene: TRBD2
J gene: TRBJ2-1
clone size: .
V gene: TRBV5-1

CDR3 DNA: TGTGCCAGCAGTGACGCGGGGGTACAAGAGACCCAGTACTTC
CDR3 protein: CASSDAGVQETQYF
D gene: TRBD2
J gene: TRBJ2-5
clone size: .
V gene: TRBV2

CDR3 DNA: TGTGCCAGCAGCCCTCAAACAGGGGTCACAGATACGCAGTATTTT
CDR3 protein: CASSPQTGVTDTQYF
D gene: TRBD1
J gene: TRBJ2-3
clone size: once
V gene: TRBV7-3

CDR3 DNA: TGCAGCGTTGAACACGGGACTTGGAACACTGAAGCTTTCTTT
CDR3 protein: CSVEHGTWNTEAFF
D gene: .
J gene: TRBJ1-1
clone size: .
V gene: TRBV29-1

CDR3 DNA: TGTGCCAGCTCCCCGCCGAACTCGGCAGGGGTCTTGACCTACGAGCAGTACTTC
CDR3 protein: CASSPPNSAGVLTYEQYF
D gene: .
J gene: TRBJ2-7
clone size: .
V gene: TRBV18

CDR3 DNA: TGCGCCAGCAGCCTACGACTAGCGGGAGGCCGACGGACCAGCACAGATACGCAGTATTTT
CDR3 protein: CASSLRLAGGRRTSTDTQYF
D gene: TRBD2
J gene: TRBJ2-3
clone size: .
V gene: TRBV5-1

CDR3 DNA: TGTGCCAGCAGCCAAAGTGACAGGGCCCACGAGCAGTACTTC
CDR3 protein: CASSQSDRAHEQYF
D gene: TRBD1
J gene: TRBJ2-7
clone size: .
V gene: TRBV5-4

CDR3 DNA: TGTGCCAGCAGTTATCGGTCAGGAAGCAATCAGCCCCAGCATTTT
CDR3 protein: CASSYRSGSNQPQHF
D gene: .
J gene: TRBJ1-5
clone size: .
V gene: TRBV6-5

CDR3 DNA: TGTGCCAGCAGTGAAATGGTCAAGAGGAATTCACCCCTCCACTTT
CDR3 protein: CASSEMVKRNSPLHF
D gene: .
J gene: TRBJ1-6
clone size: .
V gene: TRBV2

CDR3 DNA: TGTGCCAGCAGCCCCCTAGCGGGGGGGCCCCACAATGAGCAGTTCTTC
CDR3 protein: CASSPLAGGPHNEQFF
D gene: TRBD2
J gene: TRBJ2-1
clone size: .
V gene: TRBV4-2

CDR3 DNA: TGTGCCAGCAGACTAGCGGGAGGAAAATACACAGATACGCAGTATTTT
CDR3 protein: CASRLAGGKYTDTQYF
D gene: TRBD2
J gene: TRBJ2-3
clone size: .
V gene: TRBV27

CDR3 DNA: TGTGCCGTACGGTTGTCGGGACAGGGCAACACCGGGGAGCTGTTTTTT
CDR3 protein: CAVRLSGQGNTGELFF
D gene: TRBD1
J gene: TRBJ2-2
clone size: .
V gene: TRBV10-3

CDR3 DNA: TGTGCCAGCAGCCCGACCCCTTCCGCTTTATATGGCTACACCTTC
CDR3 protein: CASSPTPSALYGYTF
D gene: .
J gene: TRBJ1-2
clone size: once
V gene: TRBV9

CDR3 DNA: TGCGCCAGCAGCTCGGGGGACACAGATACGCAGTATTTT
CDR3 protein: CASSSGDTDTQYF
D gene: .
J gene: TRBJ2-3
clone size: .
V gene: TRBV5-1

CDR3 DNA: TGTGCCAGCATCTACGGGTTGGGGGCAGGTAACTATGGCTACACCTTC
CDR3 protein: CASIYGLGAGNYGYTF
D gene: .
J gene: TRBJ1-2
clone size: .
V gene: TRBV6-6

CDR3 DNA: TGCGCCAGCAGCCTCCGGGACAGGGCTTACGAGCAGTACTTC
CDR3 protein: CASSLRDRAYEQYF
D gene: TRBD1
J gene: TRBJ2-7
clone size: .
V gene: TRBV4-3

CDR3 DNA: TGTGCCAGCAGCGTTTCGGGTGTGTCACTGGGGTACACCTTC
CDR3 protein: CASSVSGVSLGYTF
D gene: .
J gene: TRBJ1-2
clone size: .
V gene: TRBV5-8

CDR3 DNA: TGTGCCAGCAGGACTAGCGGGAGGGCTTGGGAGCAGTACTTC
CDR3 protein: CASRTSGRAWEQYF
D gene: TRBD2
J gene: TRBJ2-7
clone size: .
V gene: TRBV11-2

CDR3 DNA: TGTGCCAGCAGTCCTTGGATTGGAGTAGCGGGGGGCCGGGAGACCCAGTACTTC
CDR3 protein: CASSPWIGVAGGRETQYF
D gene: TRBD2
J gene: TRBJ2-5
clone size: .
V gene: TRBV7-8

CDR3 DNA: TGTGCCAGCAGTACCCGGGTTGCAACTAATGAAAAACTGTTTTTT
CDR3 protein: CASSTRVATNEKLFF
D gene: .
J gene: TRBJ1-4
clone size: .
V gene: TRBV28

CDR3 DNA: TGTGCCAGCAGCTTAGAACAGGGGGGCGATGAGCAGTTCTTC
CDR3 protein: CASSLEQGGDEQFF
D gene: TRBD1
J gene: TRBJ2-1
clone size: .
V gene: TRBV5-4

CDR3 DNA: TGTGCCAGCAGCGTCGATGGGGTCGGTAATTCACCCCTCCACTTT
CDR3 protein: CASSVDGVGNSPLHF
D gene: .
J gene: TRBJ1-6
clone size: .
V gene: TRBV2

CDR3 DNA: TGCGCCAGCAGCTCGAGCGGAGGGGCCTACAATGAGCAGTTCTTC
CDR3 protein: CASSSSGGAYNEQFF
D gene: .
J gene: TRBJ2-1
clone size: .
V gene: TRBV5-1

CDR3 DNA: TGTGCCAGCAGTTTAGACCTATTAGGCCGTCAGCCCCAGCATTTT
CDR3 protein: CASSLDLLGRQPQHF
D gene: .
J gene: TRBJ1-5
clone size: .
V gene: TRBV28

CDR3 DNA: TGTGCCAGCAGCCGCTATAGCAATCAGCCCCAGCATTTT
CDR3 protein: CASSRYSNQPQHF
D gene: .
J gene: TRBJ1-5
clone size: .
V gene: TRBV5-6

CDR3 DNA: TGTGCCATCAGTGAGTCGAGGGGGAACACCGGGGAGCTGTTTTTT
CDR3 protein: CAISESRGNTGELFF
D gene: .
J gene: TRBJ2-2
clone size: once
V gene: TRBV10-3

CDR3 DNA: TGTGCCAGCAGTGGTAGCGGGAGGGAGACCCAGTACTTC
CDR3 protein: CASSGSGRETQYF
D gene: TRBD2
J gene: TRBJ2-5
clone size: .
V gene: TRBV2

CDR3 DNA: TGTGCCAGCAGTGAAACGAGGGAGGGTCAGCCCCAGCATTTT
CDR3 protein: CASSETREGQPQHF
D gene: .
J gene: TRBJ1-5
clone size: .
V gene: TRBV2

CDR3 DNA: TGTGCCAGCAACCAACCGGGGACTGAAGCTTTCTTT
CDR3 protein: CASNQPGTEAFF
D gene: .
J gene: TRBJ1-1
clone size: .
V gene: TRBV6-5

CDR3 DNA: TGTGCCAGCAGCTTCATAACAGGGGGCGGGAGTGGGCCTGAAGCTTTCTTT
CDR3 protein: CASSFITGGGSGPEAFF
D gene: TRBD1
J gene: TRBJ1-1
clone size: .
V gene: TRBV7-2

CDR3 DNA: TGTGCCACCAGCAGACTAGACAGGGAGTCTGGCTACACCTTC
CDR3 protein: CATSRLDRESGYTF
D gene: TRBD1
J gene: TRBJ1-2
clone size: .
V gene: TRBV15

CDR3 DNA: TGTGCCAGCAGCTTACGCGGCCCCGATCCTATCGGGGAGCTGTTTTTT
CDR3 protein: CASSLRGPDPIGELFF
D gene: .
J gene: TRBJ2-2
clone size: .
V gene: TRBV7-9

CDR3 DNA: TGTGCCAGTAGGGGACAGGGGACCCTCCACTTT
CDR3 protein: CASRGQGTLHF
D gene: TRBD1
J gene: TRBJ1-6
clone size: .
V gene: TRBV19

CDR3 DNA: TGTGCCAGCAGGCCGTTTGGGGCTGGGGCCAACGTCCTGACTTTC
CDR3 protein: CASRPFGAGANVLTF
D gene: .
J gene: TRBJ2-6
clone size: .
V gene: TRBV6-5